This T cell receptor (beta chain) was obtained from a study of CD8 T cells in ankylosing spondylitis. Study results and caveats: Characteristic, it appeared, of ankylosing spondylitis blood was a TCR beta motif of 7 or 8 highly homologous variants.

This clonotype has at least ten counts. The antigen is not known. MiXCR, run by TCRdb on the 5' RACE reads, gives a single entry per CDR3 protein. The data contain about 500,000 distinct CDR3 sequences, 5.3% of them singletons. Source material: blood, either unsorted or a sorted T cell fraction (not recorded which). This receptor was identified in a male donor with ankylosing spondylitis.

The CDR3 region is CASSLQGSYNSPLHF. The CDR3 region has the DNA TGTGCCAGCAGCTTACAGGGATCATATAATTCACCCCTCCACTTT. This chain links TRBV7-2 with TRBJ1-6; weak D call: TRBD1 (5 bases). Germline loops: CDR1 SGHTA, CDR2 FQGNSA. V lost 2 bases, J lost 4 bases, and 9 bases lay in between. The CDR3 length is 15 residues.